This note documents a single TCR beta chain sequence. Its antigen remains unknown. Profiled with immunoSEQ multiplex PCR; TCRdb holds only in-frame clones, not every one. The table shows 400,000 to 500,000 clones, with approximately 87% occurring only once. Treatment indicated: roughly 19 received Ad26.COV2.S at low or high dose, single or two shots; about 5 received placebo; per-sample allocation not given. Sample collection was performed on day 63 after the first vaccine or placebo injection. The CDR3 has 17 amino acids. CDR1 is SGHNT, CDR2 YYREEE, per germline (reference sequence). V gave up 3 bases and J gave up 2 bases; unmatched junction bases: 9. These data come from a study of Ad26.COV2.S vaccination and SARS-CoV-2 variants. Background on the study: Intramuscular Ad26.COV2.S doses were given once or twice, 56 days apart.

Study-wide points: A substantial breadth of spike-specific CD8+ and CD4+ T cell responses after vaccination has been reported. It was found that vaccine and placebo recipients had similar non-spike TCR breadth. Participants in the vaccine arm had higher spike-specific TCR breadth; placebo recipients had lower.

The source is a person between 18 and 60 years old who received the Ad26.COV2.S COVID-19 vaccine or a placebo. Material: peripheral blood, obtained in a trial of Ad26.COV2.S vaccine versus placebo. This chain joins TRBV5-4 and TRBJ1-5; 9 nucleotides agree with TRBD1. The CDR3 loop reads CASSSWPGQGGNQPQHF. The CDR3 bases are TGTGCCAGCAGCTCCTGGCCGGGACAGGGTGGCAATCAGCCCCAGCATTTT.